The rows below give T cell receptor beta chains drawn from one sample of a study of CD8+CD57+ T cells in acquired aplastic anemia. One entry per CDR3 protein, called by TCRdb with MiXCR from the reads. The sample shows under 350,000 distinct CDR3 sequences, about 50% of them seen only once. The specimen was sorted CD4+, CD8+, or CD8+CD57+ T cells (not recorded which) from PBMCs. The source is a human donor with aplastic anemia. CDR3s include the opening cysteine and the closing phenylalanine or tryptophan. The D gene is left open where the match is weak. Rows may omit the clone size; those that give it use once, few, many or a size class.

size: .
J: TRBJ2-3
D: .
V: TRBV20-1
DNA: TGCAGTGCTAGTTACCGGACGGACACAGATACGCAGTATTTT
CDR3: CSASYRTDTDTQYF

size: .
J: TRBJ2-1
D: .
V: TRBV7-9
DNA: TGTGCCAGCAGACCCGCACTGAGCTCCTACAATGAGCAGTTCTTC
CDR3: CASRPALSSYNEQFF

size: many
J: TRBJ1-5
D: .
V: TRBV19
DNA: TGTGCCAGTAACACCGGGACCTATAATAGCAATCAGCCCCAGCATTTT
CDR3: CASNTGTYNSNQPQHF

size: .
J: TRBJ1-5
D: .
V: TRBV10-3
DNA: TGTGCCACCTCGGTCTTACAGGATCAGCCCCAGCATTTT
CDR3: CATSVLQDQPQHF

size: .
J: TRBJ2-7
D: TRBD1
V: TRBV12-5
DNA: TGTGCTAGTGGTTTGGTACCCCCAGGGGGACAGGGGCAGTACTTC
CDR3: CASGLVPPGGQGQYF

size: .
J: TRBJ2-2
D: .
V: TRBV19
DNA: TGTGCCGGTAGTCGTGTCTTCCCGAACACCGGGGAGCTGTTTTTT
CDR3: CAGSRVFPNTGELFF

size: .
J: TRBJ2-7
D: .
V: TRBV5-1
DNA: TGCGCCAGCAGCTTGGCCGGTTATAGGTCCTACGAGCAGTACTTC
CDR3: CASSLAGYRSYEQYF

size: .
J: TRBJ2-7
D: TRBD2
V: TRBV7-3
DNA: TGTGCCAGCAGCGCGGGACTAGCGGGGCGCTACGAGCAGTACTTC
CDR3: CASSAGLAGRYEQYF

size: .
J: TRBJ2-6
D: .
V: TRBV15
DNA: TGTGCCACCAGCCGCATGGAGGATCTCCGTGGGGCCAACGTCCTAGCTTTC
CDR3: CATSRMEDLRGANVLAF

size: .
J: TRBJ1-5
D: .
V: TRBV20-1
DNA: TGCAGTGCCAGAGGCTCCGGGGGCGGCAATCAGCCCCAGCATTTT
CDR3: CSARGSGGGNQPQHF

size: .
J: TRBJ2-5
D: .
V: TRBV7-8
DNA: TGTGCCAGCAGCTTAGTTGGGTACCAAGAGACCCAGTACTTC
CDR3: CASSLVGYQETQYF

size: .
J: TRBJ2-1
D: .
V: TRBV9
DNA: TGTGCCAGCAGCGTAGATGGAAGGGTGGGGAATGAGCAGTTCTTC
CDR3: CASSVDGRVGNEQFF

size: .
J: TRBJ2-7
D: TRBD2
V: TRBV7-9
DNA: TGCGCCAGCGGGACGCGGGGGGAAAGGGAGCAGTACTTC
CDR3: CASGTRGEREQYF

size: .
J: TRBJ1-2
D: .
V: TRBV10-2
DNA: TGCGCCAGCAGACGGGACCACCGGGCTAACTATGGCTACACCTTC
CDR3: CASRRDHRANYGYTF

size: many
J: TRBJ2-5
D: .
V: TRBV19
DNA: TGTGCCAGTAGTTTCCGGGCAGGGAGCGGAGAGACCCAGTACTTC
CDR3: CASSFRAGSGETQYF

size: .
J: TRBJ1-2
D: .
V: TRBV5-1
DNA: TGCGCCAGCAGCGCTGAACCGACAGACTATGGCTACACCTTC
CDR3: CASSAEPTDYGYTF

size: many
J: TRBJ1-1
D: .
V: TRBV25-1
DNA: TGTGCCAGCAGTGACTTTACTGAAGCTTTCTTT
CDR3: CASSDFTEAFF

size: many
J: TRBJ2-7
D: .
V: TRBV7-8
DNA: TGTGCCAGCAGCCCCTCTAACTACGAGCAGTACTTC
CDR3: CASSPSNYEQYF

size: .
J: TRBJ1-1
D: .
V: TRBV5-1
DNA: TGCGCCAGCAGCGACCAGGCTACTGAAGCTTTCTTT
CDR3: CASSDQATEAFF

size: many
J: TRBJ2-5
D: TRBD2
V: TRBV20-1
DNA: TGCAGTGCTAGTTTTCTAGCGGTACAACTTATGCAAGAGACCCAGTACTTC
CDR3: CSASFLAVQLMQETQYF

size: .
J: TRBJ2-2
D: .
V: TRBV24-1
DNA: TGTGCCACCAGTGATTTCCCGGACACGAACACCGGGGAGCTGTTTTTT
CDR3: CATSDFPDTNTGELFF

size: .
J: TRBJ2-7
D: .
V: TRBV4-2
DNA: TGTGCCAGCAGCCAAGACACAACGTCTGGGGTATCCTACGAGCAGTACTTC
CDR3: CASSQDTTSGVSYEQYF

size: .
J: TRBJ2-7
D: .
V: TRBV4-3
DNA: TGCGCCAGCAGCCAAGGTGAGGACCGACCCTACGAGCAGTACTTC
CDR3: CASSQGEDRPYEQYF

size: .
J: TRBJ1-5
D: .
V: TRBV6-7
DNA: TGTGCCAGCAGTGGGCCAATTGATCAGCCCCAGCATTTT
CDR3: CASSGPIDQPQHF

size: .
J: TRBJ2-7
D: .
V: TRBV7-9
DNA: TGTGCCAGCAGCTTAGTCAGGGCGGAGACCTACGAGCAGTACTTC
CDR3: CASSLVRAETYEQYF

size: once
J: TRBJ2-7
D: TRBD1
V: TRBV5-5
DNA: TGTGCCAGCAGCGCAGCCGGGACAGGGATTTACGAGCAGTACTTC
CDR3: CASSAAGTGIYEQYF

size: many
J: TRBJ1-3
D: TRBD1
V: TRBV5-6
DNA: TGTGCCAGCAGCTGGTGGACAGGGTCTGGAAACACCATATATTTT
CDR3: CASSWWTGSGNTIYF

size: .
J: TRBJ2-3
D: .
V: TRBV5-1
DNA: TGCGCCAGCAGCCAGGACTCGGGACTTCTCACAGATACGCAGTATTTT
CDR3: CASSQDSGLLTDTQYF

size: few
J: TRBJ2-7
D: .
V: TRBV20-1
DNA: TGCAGTGCCGACGGGACCTACGAGCAGTACTTC
CDR3: CSADGTYEQYF

size: few
J: TRBJ1-2
D: .
V: TRBV7-2
DNA: TGTGCCAGCAGCTTAGATAGCGCAGGCATAGCGCAAGGCTACACCTTC
CDR3: CASSLDSAGIAQGYTF

size: .
J: TRBJ2-2
D: .
V: TRBV2
DNA: TGTGCCAGCAGAGACGACTCGGGGACCGGGGAGCTGTTTTTT
CDR3: CASRDDSGTGELFF

size: many
J: TRBJ2-1
D: TRBD2
V: TRBV4-1
DNA: TGCGCCAGCAGCCAAGGAGGCGGGACTAGCAAAAACAATGAGCAGTTCTTC
CDR3: CASSQGGGTSKNNEQFF

size: .
J: TRBJ1-2
D: TRBD1
V: TRBV20-1
DNA: TGCAGTGCTAACAAACTAGCGGGACAGGGTGGTGGCTACACCTTC
CDR3: CSANKLAGQGGGYTF

size: many
J: TRBJ2-5
D: TRBD2
V: TRBV4-2
DNA: TGTGCCAGCAGCCAAGATCAGGATTTAGCGGGAGAGACCCAGTACTTC
CDR3: CASSQDQDLAGETQYF